This T cell receptor beta chain came from a study of T cells in tumors after PD-1 blockade. Across the whole study: Some patients also took daily vismodegib 150 mg during anti-PD-1 treatment. The study, taken as a whole, reports: Some novel exhausted tumor clones appeared in pre-treatment blood, suggesting peripheral recruitment.

V dropped 5 bases and J dropped 8; count of bases not matched to a gene: 8. Germline CDR1 is MNHEY and CDR2 is SMNVEV (reference sequence). The CDR3 sequence is 13 residues long. To note about this clone: Antigen unknown.

The table came from immunoSEQ multiplex PCR; TCRdb's copy has only in-frame clones and leaves some out. The table includes more than 45,000 clones, under 85% detected once. This sequence joins TRBV27 and TRBJ1-2, with TRBD1 matching over 7 bases. Sequenced material: PBMCs, taken before anti-PD-1 therapy. This TCR came from a human donor with advanced basal cell or squamous cell carcinoma (not recorded which). CDR3 sequence reads: CASSPIGQEGYTF. DNA for the CDR3: TGTGCCAGCAGTCCGATCGGACAGGAGGGCTACACCTTC.